This TCR beta chain was found in a study of tumor-infiltrating lymphocytes in primary liver carcinoma. Study-wide context: The patients comprised men and women between the ages of 30 and 69 years.

The V end was cut by 8 bases, the J end by 2 bases, with 14 bases between. The length of the CDR3 is 14 residues. CDR1 is MNHEY and CDR2 is SVGEGT in the germline V gene. This clonotype has ten or more counts. Antigen unknown. Study-wide results and limits: It was in tumors, not blood, that the top-250-clone fraction was significantly higher (p = 0.039). Tumor region pairs shared more overlap than did tumor-adjacent and tumor-blood pairs.

Unsorted bulk tissue of roughly 20-34 mg yielded co-extracted RNA and DNA. The input was around 0.5 ug total RNA; TCR beta cDNA was made from it with a constant-region primer. Employing slightly modified ARM-PCR, three nested multiplex PCR rounds were run, and these gave rise to the TCR beta libraries. With TRBV1-TRBV30 forward primers and a C-beta reverse primer, the first two PCR rounds were run for approximately 10 cycles each. TCRdb re-analysed the multiplex PCR reads in MiXCR, keeping a single row per CDR3 protein. The sample carries approximately 73,000 distinct CDR3 sequences, 70% to 75% recorded once.

This receptor was identified in a woman aged 55-69 years with primary liver carcinoma and hepatitis B virus infection. Sequencing used liver tumor tissue from sampling region 4. As to subset: tumor region T4, right-lateral pole. The V gene is TRBV6-2 or TRBV6-3, the J gene TRBJ2-3; D assignment may be TRBD1 or TRBD2 (5 bases each). The CDR3 reads CASSGTGPTDTQYF. CDR3 DNA sequence: TGTGCCAGCTCAGGGACGGGGCCCACAGATACGCAGTATTTT.